A single sample is the source of the 27 T cell receptor beta chains below, sequenced in a study of glioma-infiltrating T cells. The iRepertoire nested amplicon-rescue multiplex PCR amplified TCR alpha and beta CDR3s from RNA. One entry per CDR3 protein, called by TCRdb with MiXCR from the multiplex PCR reads. Counted here are 93,000 or so distinct CDR3 sequences, about 30% occurring once; the ten biggest clones make up 44%. Material for sequencing was glioma tissue, nonneoplastic brain tissue, or PBMCs (not recorded which). These TCRs come from a human donor with low-grade glioma or glioblastoma, undergoing nonglioma brain surgery, or in good health (not recorded which).

The rearrangement joins TRBV7-8 to TRBJ2-2; D might be TRBD2 (5 bases). The V and J ends lost 5 bases and 6 bases respectively, with 10 bases between them. The CDR3 sequence is 13 residues long. Germline V gives CDR1 SGHVS, CDR2 FQNEAQ. CDR3 sequence: CASSPPRAGELFF. The CDR3 bases are TGTGCCAGCAGCCCGCCGAGGGCCGGGGAGCTGTTTTTT.

In regard to this clonotype: A much larger clone lies a single base off, so this may be a read error. CDR3 sequence: CATPGQGYGYTF. In DNA, the CDR3 is TGCGCCACTCCGGGACAGGGGTATGGCTACACCTTC. This chain joins TRBV20-1 and TRBJ1-2, with 10 positions matching TRBD1. Germline V CDR1 and CDR2: DFQATT, SNEGSKA (reference sequence). The CDR3 runs to 12 residues.

The CDR3: CASSQNHRANTQYF. For the CDR3, the DNA is TGTGCCAGCAGCCAAAACCATAGGGCAAATACGCAGTATTTT. V gene TRBV7-9 combines with J gene TRBJ2-3; D uncertain. There are 14 residues in the CDR3. Germline CDR1 is SEHNR and CDR2 is FQNEAQ (reference sequence). The V end was cut by 5 bases, the J end by 7 bases, with 16 bases between.

Many counts were recorded for this clonotype. The chain is built from TRBV6-1 and TRBJ1-5; 8 nucleotides align to TRBD1. With 6 bases clipped from V and 1 base from J, the junction kept 5 bases outside the gene matches. Germline assignment: CDR1 MNHNS and CDR2 SASEGT. The CDR3 runs to 15 residues. The CDR3 protein is CASRGQGQSNQPQHF. In nucleotides, the CDR3 is TGTGCCAGCAGAGGACAGGGCCAAAGCAATCAGCCCCAGCATTTT.

With regard to this clonotype: A much larger clone differs by one base, so this may be a read error. The chain carries TRBV20-1 and TRBJ2-5; 11 bases align to TRBD2. This CDR3 region has 14 residues. The junction had 8 bases not matched to a gene; V was cut back by 7 bases and J by 4 bases. Germline V gives CDR1 DFQATT, CDR2 SNEGSKA (reference sequence). This chain's CDR3 is CSVIQTSGGETQYF. Written as DNA, the CDR3 is TGCAGTGTTATTCAAACTAGCGGGGGAGAGACCCAGTACTTC.

This clonotype was picked up many times. V usage is TRBV4-1 and J usage is TRBJ1-5; D possibly corresponds to TRBD1 (6 bases). The CDR3 sequence is 16 residues long. Trimming cost V 1 base and J 1 base, with 11 bases left between them. Germline CDR1 MGHRA, CDR2 YSYEKL. The CDR3 region has the DNA TGCGCCAGCAGCCAAGTTCGGGACAAGAGCAATCAGCCCCAGCATTTT. Encoded protein: CASSQVRDKSNQPQHF.

The chain links TRBV7-2 to TRBJ1-4; unclear D gene. The CDR3 has 13 amino acids. Germline V gives CDR1 SGHTA, CDR2 FQGNSA. The V end lost 4 bases, the J end lost 2 bases, and 5 bases lay between the germline ends. The CDR3 loop is CASSSRTNEKLFF. The CDR3, as DNA: TGTGCCAGCAGCTCTAGGACTAATGAAAAACTGTTTTTT. The variable domain in full, with the rest retrieved from reference TRBV7-2 and TRBJ1-4, is GAGVSQSPSNKVTEKGKDVELRCDPISGHTALYWYRQSLGQGLEFLIYFQGNSAPDKSGLPSDRFSAERTGGSVSTLTIQRTQQEDSAVYLCASSSRTNEKLFFGSGTQLSVL.

This clonotype was found a few times. The chain is built from TRBV7-2 and TRBJ2-7; 11 positions agree with TRBD1. From germline, CDR1 is SGHTA and CDR2 FQGNSA. The CDR3 is 16 residues long. V shed 3 bases, J shed 4 bases, and the junction held 8 bases outside the gene matches. The CDR3 DNA is TGTGCCAGCAGCTTTTCATTCGGACAGGGGGCTTACGAGCAGTACTTC. Its translation is CASSFSFGQGAYEQYF.

This clonotype was detected many times. The rearrangement joins TRBV6-1 to TRBJ2-3; D possibly corresponds to TRBD2 (6 bases). The CDR3 has 14 amino acids. Germline loops: CDR1 MNHNS, CDR2 SASEGT. With 5 bases removed from V and 2 bases from J, the gap between germline ends came to 11 bases. The CDR3 loop is CASSRDSSTDTQYF. The DNA of the CDR3 is TGTGCCAGCAGTCGGGACTCCTCCACAGATACGCAGTATTTT.

The sample holds many counts of this clonotype. V is TRBV4-1 and J is TRBJ2-5; TRBD1 matches 7 bases. V was pared by 3 bases and J by 5 bases, with 3 bases of the junction left unmatched. The germline CDR1 and CDR2 sequences are MGHRA and YSYEKL. The CDR3 runs to 13 residues. CDR3: CASSQFRGETQYF. As DNA, the CDR3 is TGCGCCAGCAGCCAGTTCAGGGGGGAGACCCAGTACTTC.

This clonotype was detected a few times. The chain links TRBV3-1 to TRBJ2-5, with D possibly matching TRBD1 (6 bases). V shed 0 bases and J shed 4 bases, with 24 bases lying between them. The CDR3 extends over 19 amino acids. Per germline, CDR1 LGHDT and CDR2 YNNKEL (reference sequence). CDR3 sequence reads: CASSQDQGLVRVSGETQYF. The CDR3 DNA is TGTGCCAGCAGCCAAGATCAGGGGCTAGTGAGGGTATCGGGAGAGACCCAGTACTTC.

This clonotype was seen more than once but under ten times. This chain joins TRBV19 and TRBJ2-5, with a weak D call TRBD1 (6 bases). Per germline, CDR1 LNHDA and CDR2 SQIVND (reference sequence). The CDR3 is made up of 14 amino acids. The ends were cut back, 6 bases at V and 5 bases at J, with 16 bases in the middle. CDR3 DNA: TGTGCCAGTAGGACCACAGGGTCGAGGGAGACCCAGTACTTC. It encodes CASRTTGSRETQYF.

This clonotype was counted only a few times. The rearrangement joins TRBV6-4 to TRBJ1-2, with a possible D match to TRBD1 (6 bases). The V gene's germline CDR1 is MRHNA and CDR2 SNTAGT. Trimming pared 5 bases from V and 3 bases from J, leaving 16 bases between. The CDR3 has 15 residues. CDR3 sequence reads: CASSPGDGTYYGYTF. The CDR3 nucleotides are TGTGCCAGCAGTCCAGGGGACGGAACCTACTATGGCTACACCTTC.

This clonotype was counted at least ten times. The chain has TRBV7-6 and TRBJ2-7; maybe TRBD2 (5 bases). Germline V gene lookup returns CDR1 SGHVS and CDR2 FNYEAQ. The length of the CDR3 is 13 residues. V gave up 2 bases and J gave up 7 bases, with 12 bases separating them. The CDR3 DNA sequence: TGTGCCAGCAGCTTACAAGGGAGAGGAGAGCAGTACTTC. Translated, it gives CASSLQGRGEQYF. Combining the CDR3 with reference TRBV7-6 and TRBJ2-7 gives the whole variable domain GAGVSQSPRYKVTKRGQDVALRCDPISGHVSLYWYRQALGQGPEFLTYFNYEAQQDKSGLPNDRFSAERPEGSISTLTIQRTEQRDSAMYRCASSLQGRGEQYFGPGTRLTVT.

This clonotype was detected many times. The chain joins TRBV20-1 to TRBJ2-3; D is undetermined. V lost 8 bases, J lost 7 bases, and 13 bases lay in between. Germline V CDR1 and CDR2: DFQATT, SNEGSKA (reference sequence). The CDR3 extends over 11 amino acids. The CDR3 nucleotides read TGCAGTCCGCTTTCACTCAATACGCAGTATTTT. Its protein product is CSPLSLNTQYF.

This clonotype was seen ten or more times. This sequence joins TRBV7-2 and TRBJ2-3; TRBD2 aligns across 11 bases. The germline CDR1 and CDR2 sequences are SGHTA and FQGNSA. Trimming at V came to 5 bases and at J to 2 bases, leaving 6 bases not matched to a gene. The CDR3 is 16 amino acids. This CDR3 reads CASSRRLAGNTDTQYF. Here the CDR3 DNA reads TGTGCCAGCAGCCGAAGACTAGCGGGAAACACAGATACGCAGTATTTT.

This clonotype appeared a few times. V usage is TRBV3-1 and J usage is TRBJ1-3; D ambiguous. CDR1 LGHDT and CDR2 YNNKEL come from the germline V gene (reference sequence). V was shortened by 4 bases and J by 4 bases, with 11 bases between the two germline ends. CDR3 length: 14 residues. The CDR3, as DNA: TGTGCCAGCAGCCCAATCGCCTCCGGAAACACCATATATTTT. As protein: CASSPIASGNTIYF. Drawing the rest from reference TRBV3-1 and TRBJ1-3, the complete variable domain is DTAVSQTPKYLVTQMGNDKSIKCEQNLGHDTMYWYKQDSKKFLKIMFSYNNKELIINETVPNRFSPKSPDKAHLNLHINSLELGDSAVYFCASSPIASGNTIYFGEGSWLTVV.

This clonotype was counted between two and nine times. The rearrangement joins TRBV7-2 to TRBJ1-3, with D possibly being TRBD1 (6 bases). The germline CDR1 and CDR2 sequences are SGHTA and FQGNSA. V lost 1 base to trimming and J lost 4 bases, with 20 bases between them. This CDR3 is 18 amino acids long. The CDR3 DNA follows: TGTGCCAGCAGCTTAGTCGGCAGGGGATTTTCCTCAGGAAACACCATATATTTT. Protein: CASSLVGRGFSSGNTIYF.

In its sample, this clonotype was seen a few times. This chain connects TRBV7-9 to TRBJ2-1; D is undetermined. Germline lookup yields CDR1 SEHNR and CDR2 FQNEAQ (reference sequence). This CDR3 has 12 residues. Trimming pared 6 bases from V and 13 bases from J, leaving 16 bases between. The CDR3 here is CASRPFAGPQFF. The CDR3 DNA follows: TGTGCCAGCAGACCCTTCGCCGGCCCCCAGTTCTTC.

The chain uses TRBV19 and TRBJ1-5; D ambiguous. Germline V gives CDR1 LNHDA, CDR2 SQIVND (reference sequence). This CDR3 comprises 13 residues. The CDR3 coding sequence is TGTGCAGGTAGTAGGGCAGTCAATCAGCCCCAGCATTTT. Amino acid sequence: CAGSRAVNQPQHF. Supplemented by reference TRBV19 and TRBJ1-5, the full variable domain reads DGGITQSPKYLFRKEGQNVTLSCEQNLNHDAMYWYRQDPGQGLRLIYYSQIVNDFQKGDIAEGYSVSREKKESFPLTVTSAQKNPTAFYLCAGSRAVNQPQHFGDGTRLSIL.

The rearrangement uses TRBV6-5 and TRBJ1-1; D gene ambiguous. Trimming took off 2 bases at V and 4 bases at J, with 17 bases between the two ends. Germline V gene data show CDR1 as MNHEY and CDR2 as SVGAGI. The CDR3 is 16 residues long. In DNA form, the CDR3 reads TGTGCCAGCAGTTACGTGGCAGTGGGCCGTATCACTGAAGCTTTCTTT. Its protein product is CASSYVAVGRITEAFF.

This clonotype was counted many times. This chain connects TRBV20-1 to TRBJ1-1; D remains unclear. The CDR3 is 13 amino acids. The germline gives CDR1 DFQATT, CDR2 SNEGSKA (reference sequence). Trimming removed 6 bases from V and 4 bases from J, with 15 bases in between. Written as DNA, the CDR3 is TGCAGTGCCGGAATAAGCTGGAGCACTGAAGCTTTCTTT. This codes for CSAGISWSTEAFF.

This clonotype was seen a single time. V usage is TRBV5-4 and J usage is TRBJ1-5, with D unresolved. With 4 bases removed from V and 7 bases from J, the gap between germline ends came to 18 bases. Germline assignment: CDR1 SGHNT and CDR2 YYREEE (reference sequence). This CDR3 has 15 residues. CDR3 residues: CASSPDPVEYQPQHF. The CDR3 DNA reads as TGTGCCAGCAGCCCGGATCCAGTGGAATACCAGCCCCAGCATTTT. The entire variable domain, with the rest obtained from reference TRBV5-4 and TRBJ1-5, is as follows: ETGVTQSPTHLIKTRGQQVTLRCSSQSGHNTVSWYQQALGQGPQFIFQYYREEENGRGNFPPRFSGLQFPNYSSELNVNALELDDSALYLCASSPDPVEYQPQHFGDGTRLSIL.

This clonotype was counted at least ten times. This rearrangement joins TRBV6-6 to TRBJ2-2; D is tentatively TRBD1 or TRBD2 (5 bases each). The V gene lost 0 bases and the J gene lost 4 bases, with 12 bases spanning the gap. Germline assignment: CDR1 MNHNY and CDR2 SVGAGI (reference sequence). This CDR3 region has 16 residues. The CDR3: CASSYSKWGSTGELFF. For the CDR3, the DNA is TGTGCCAGCAGTTACTCGAAGTGGGGGAGCACCGGGGAGCTGTTTTTT.

This clonotype was recorded at least ten times. J is TRBJ2-1 and V is TRBV7-8; 10 bases are a match to TRBD2. From germline, CDR1 is SGHVS and CDR2 FQNEAQ. V lost 3 bases and J lost 7; bases outside the gene matches: 9. The CDR3 has 16 amino acids. This chain's CDR3 is CASSFLGAGGQNEQFF. In DNA form, the CDR3 reads TGTGCCAGCAGCTTTTTGGGAGCGGGGGGGCAGAATGAGCAGTTCTTC.

For this clonotype: Mismatch with germline at one junction end may stem from a read error. The chain links TRBV5-5 to TRBJ1-6; the match to TRBD1 covers 7 bases. CDR1 is SGHKS, CDR2 YYEKEE, per germline (reference sequence). The CDR3 spans 16 residues. The CDR3 bases are TGTGCCAGCAACTTGGTAGGGACAGCTACTAATTCACCCCTCCACTTT. Translated, it gives CASNLVGTATNSPLHF.

This clonotype was detected ten times or more. The chain couples TRBV28 to TRBJ2-1, with D hard to call. V was cut by 3 bases and J by 5 bases, with 11 bases left in between. CDR3 size: 14 residues. CDR1 and CDR2 (germline): MDHEN, SYDVKM. The CDR3 loop is CASSFGTAHNEQFF. The CDR3 region has the DNA TGTGCCAGCAGTTTTGGAACTGCCCACAATGAGCAGTTCTTC.